A single sample is the source of the 23 T cell receptor beta chains below, sequenced in a study of OX40 agonist ivuxolimab in advanced cancers. Sequencing was performed with immunoSEQ multiplex PCR; in TCRdb, only in-frame clones are kept and a portion is missing. The data hold approximately 33,000 clones, with 75% to 90% observed a single time. The sequenced sample was CD4+ or CD8+ T cells sorted from blood, obtained in a trial of the OX40 agonist ivuxolimab. The receptors were gathered from an adult with an advanced solid tumor such as melanoma, head and neck, liver or kidney cancer.

The chain employs TRBV6-4 and TRBJ2-1, with 7 bases fitting TRBD2. The germline gives CDR1 MRHNA, CDR2 SNTAGT. This CDR3 has 13 amino acids. V dropped 3 bases and J dropped 4; count of bases not matched to a gene: 0. CDR3 sequence reads: CASSEREYNEQFF. CDR3 nucleotides: TGTGCCAGCAGTGAGCGGGAGTACAATGAGCAGTTCTTC.

The CDR3 sequence: CASSYPGTATYEQYF. Here the CDR3 DNA reads TGTGCCAGCAGTTACCCCGGGACAGCAACCTACGAGCAGTACTTC. V is TRBV6-7 and J is TRBJ2-7; TRBD1 matches at 7 bases. Being an ORF, TRBV6-7 has a function that is uncertain. The CDR3 contains 15 residues. Trimming cost V 2 bases and J 2 bases; bases outside gene matches: 6.

The genes are TRBV30 and TRBJ2-5; D not resolved. Trimming removed 5 bases at V and 1 base at J, with 11 bases between. The CDR3 length is 13 residues. Per the germline V gene, CDR1 is GTSNPN and CDR2 is SVGIG (reference sequence). This CDR3 reads CAWYSRLQETQYF. CDR3 coding DNA: TGTGCCTGGTACTCTAGGCTCCAAGAGACCCAGTACTTC. Supplemented by reference TRBV30 and TRBJ2-5, the full variable domain reads SQTIHQWPATLVQPVGSPLSLECTVEGTSNPNLYWYRQAAGRGLQLLFYSVGIGQISSEVPQNLSASRPQDRQFILSSKKLLLSDSGFYLCAWYSRLQETQYFGPGTRLLVL.

The chain couples TRBV18 to TRBJ1-5; 9 positions agree with TRBD1. The CDR3 has 15 amino acids. The junction had 6 bases not matched to a gene; V was cut back by 3 bases and J by 6 bases. Germline V gene data show CDR1 as KGHSH and CDR2 as LQKENI. The CDR3 DNA reads TGTGCCAGCTCACCGGGACAGGGCTTCGGTCAGCCCCAGCATTTT. Translation: CASSPGQGFGQPQHF.

V gene TRBV28 combines with J gene TRBJ1-4; no definite D call. The V end was cut by 5 bases, the J end by 0 bases, with 16 bases between. Germline V gene sequence: CDR1 MDHEN, CDR2 SYDVKM. CDR3 length equals 17 residues. CDR3 sequence reads: CASSPILIRATNEKLFF. For the CDR3, the DNA is TGTGCCAGCAGTCCTATATTGATTAGGGCAACTAATGAAAAACTGTTTTTT.

Here the CDR3 DNA reads TGTGCCAGCAGCTTACTGAGTAATACGCAGTATTTT. Translation: CASSLLSNTQYF. The chain couples TRBV7-2 to TRBJ2-3; D remains unclear. The length of the CDR3 is 12 residues. CDR1 is SGHTA and CDR2 is FQGNSA in the germline V gene. With 2 bases removed from V and 7 bases from J, the gap between germline ends came to 7 bases.

This clone is a singleton in its sample. This chain links TRBV4-1 with TRBJ2-1; TRBD2 agrees at 11 bases. The germline V gene encodes CDR1 MGHRA and CDR2 YSYEKL. After removal of 1 base from V and 6 bases from J, the junction contained 5 bases not matched to a gene. The CDR3 runs to 16 residues. The DNA of the CDR3 is TGCGCCAGCAGCCAAGTGAGACTAGCGGGGCCCAATGAGCAGTTCTTC. This gives the protein CASSQVRLAGPNEQFF.

This chain joins TRBV2 and TRBJ2-5; 10 positions match TRBD2. The V segment lost 6 bases and the J segment 1 base; nucleotides outside the gene matches: 5. Germline V gene data show CDR1 as SNHLY and CDR2 as FYNNEI. There are 15 residues in the CDR3. CDR3 sequence reads: CASRRTSGPQETQYF. DNA for the CDR3: TGTGCCAGCAGGAGGACTAGCGGACCCCAAGAGACCCAGTACTTC.

The genes are TRBV11-2 and TRBJ2-3; TRBD1 matches at 7 bases. V lost 1 base and J lost 6; bases outside the gene matches: 7. The CDR3 length is 15 residues. Germline V gene sequence: CDR1 SGHAT, CDR2 FQNNGV. The CDR3 region is CASSLGPRGMDTQYF. The CDR3 coding sequence is TGTGCCAGCAGCTTAGGGCCCAGGGGGATGGATACGCAGTATTTT.

The chain recombines TRBV11-2 with TRBJ2-1; weak D call: TRBD2 (5 bases). The CDR3 is made up of 13 amino acids. Germline values: CDR1 SGHAT, CDR2 FQNNGV. V was cut by 5 bases and J by 6 bases, with 11 bases left in between. The CDR3 loop is CASSPDWVNEQFF. The CDR3 coding sequence is TGTGCCAGCAGCCCGGACTGGGTCAATGAGCAGTTCTTC.

The chain is built from TRBV9 and TRBJ2-1; the D gene could be TRBD1 or TRBD2 (5 bases each). Germline V lookup: CDR1 SGDLS, CDR2 YYNGEE. This CDR3 comprises 17 residues. V lost 0 bases, J lost 5 bases, and 18 bases lay in between. The CDR3 loop reads CASSVAPGTGFDNEQFF. The CDR3 bases are TGTGCCAGCAGCGTAGCTCCCGGGACCGGGTTTGACAATGAGCAGTTCTTC.

The chain employs TRBV15 and TRBJ1-4, with D uncertain. CDR3 length: 16 residues. V was pared by 0 bases and J by 4 bases, with 12 bases between. Germline V gene lookup returns CDR1 LNHNV and CDR2 YYDKDF (reference sequence). CDR3 residues: CATSRDTGKGNEKLFF. CDR3 nucleotides: TGTGCCACCAGCAGAGATACCGGGAAGGGTAATGAAAAACTGTTTTTT.

In DNA form, the CDR3 reads TGCGCCAGCAGCCAAGAGGCCCACGTGTCCACAGATACGCAGTATTTT. The encoded protein is CASSQEAHVSTDTQYF. This chain connects TRBV4-1 to TRBJ2-3, with unresolved D. CDR1 and CDR2 from the germline V gene are MGHRA and YSYEKL. V lost 0 bases, J lost 2 bases, and 12 bases lay in between. The CDR3 loop spans 16 amino acids.

V usage is TRBV7-9 and J usage is TRBJ2-5, with D uncertain. The length of the CDR3 is 12 residues. Trimming pared 7 bases from V and 3 bases from J, leaving 9 bases between. Per the germline V gene, CDR1 is SEHNR and CDR2 is FQNEAQ (reference sequence). CDR3 coding DNA: TGTGCCAGCAATTTGGGGAAAGAGACCCAGTACTTC. Translated: CASNLGKETQYF.

This clone was seen a single time. This rearrangement joins TRBV6-5 to TRBJ2-2; no clear D. Between the trimmed V and J ends, which lost 0 bases and 5 bases, there was a span of 7 bases. CDR1 is MNHEY and CDR2 is SVGAGI in the germline V gene. The CDR3 consists of 14 residues. As DNA, the CDR3 is TGTGCCAGCAGTTACTCGATATCTACCGGGGAGCTGTTTTTT. Residues: CASSYSISTGELFF.

This clone came up once. V and J are TRBV2 and TRBJ2-7; 14 positions agree with TRBD2. V lost 4 bases and J lost 4; bases outside the gene matches: 6. This CDR3 is built from 16 residues. Germline CDR1 reads SNHLY; CDR2 reads FYNNEI. The CDR3 bases are TGTGCCAGCAGTGGAGGGACTAGCGGGAGTAGGTACGAGCAGTACTTC. Its protein is CASSGGTSGSRYEQYF.

The CDR3 bases are TGTGCCAGCAGTTTATCGAGAGGGCTCCTCAATGGCTACACCTTC. It specifies CASSLSRGLLNGYTF. The chain links TRBV11-2 to TRBJ1-2, with D unresolved. Per the germline V gene, CDR1 is SGHAT and CDR2 is FQNNGV. The CDR3 extends over 15 amino acids. V lost 6 bases to trimming and J lost 6 bases, with 20 bases between them.

The chain couples TRBV7-9 to TRBJ2-2, with 13 bases that match TRBD2. The V segment lost 5 bases and the J segment 4 bases; nucleotides outside the gene matches: 7. The CDR3 covers 17 residues. Germline V lookup: CDR1 SEHNR, CDR2 FQNEAQ (reference sequence). The DNA of the CDR3 is TGTGCCAGCAGCCTCGGGACTAGCGGGACGAGCACCGGGGAGCTGTTTTTT. This gives the protein CASSLGTSGTSTGELFF. Combining the CDR3 with reference TRBV7-9 and TRBJ2-2 gives the whole variable domain DTGVSQNPRHKITKRGQNVTFRCDPISEHNRLYWYRQTLGQGPEFLTYFQNEAQLEKSRLLSDRFSAERPKGSFSTLEIQRTEQGDSAMYLCASSLGTSGTSTGELFFGEGSRLTVL.

The genes are TRBV27 and TRBJ1-1; possible D gene TRBD1, 5 bases. CDR3 length: 15 amino acids. From germline, CDR1 is MNHEY and CDR2 SMNVEV (reference sequence). V dropped 5 bases and J dropped 3 bases, with 16 bases sitting between them. The CDR3 loop is CASSHSQVGDTEAFF. The DNA of the CDR3 is TGTGCCAGCAGTCACTCACAGGTGGGGGACACTGAAGCTTTCTTT.

This sequence joins TRBV29-1 and TRBJ2-1; a possible D gene is TRBD2 (6 bases). The CDR3 spans 11 residues. Trimming shortened V by 5 bases and J by 11 bases, and 13 bases separated the two germline ends. Germline values: CDR1 SQVTM, CDR2 ANQGSEA. The CDR3 loop is CSVSSAQKQFF. The CDR3 DNA is TGCAGCGTTTCTAGCGCCCAGAAGCAGTTCTTC.

J is TRBJ1-3 and V is TRBV9; D not resolved. The CDR3 spans 16 residues. V was pared by 3 bases and J by 2 bases, with 15 bases between. The germline CDR1 and CDR2 sequences are SGDLS and YYNGEE. The CDR3 sequence is CASSGWRLGTGNTIYF. CDR3 DNA sequence: TGTGCCAGCAGCGGATGGAGACTTGGGACTGGAAACACCATATATTTT.

This chain uses TRBV27 with TRBJ2-1; TRBD2 is a possible D gene (7 bases). CDR3 length: 15 residues. V dropped 10 bases and J dropped 4 bases, with 20 bases sitting between them. Germline V lookup: CDR1 MNHEY, CDR2 SMNVEV (reference sequence). The CDR3 spells CATGAERDEYNEQFF. In nucleotides, the CDR3 is TGTGCCACGGGGGCGGAGCGGGACGAATACAATGAGCAGTTCTTC.

This chain links TRBV28 with TRBJ2-7, with D uncertain. Germline V lookup: CDR1 MDHEN, CDR2 SYDVKM. This CDR3 has 10 residues. With 2 bases removed from V and 5 bases from J, the gap between germline ends came to 1 base. CDR3 sequence (DNA): TGTGCCAGCAGTTTAGACGAGCAGTACTTC. Translated, it gives CASSLDEQYF.